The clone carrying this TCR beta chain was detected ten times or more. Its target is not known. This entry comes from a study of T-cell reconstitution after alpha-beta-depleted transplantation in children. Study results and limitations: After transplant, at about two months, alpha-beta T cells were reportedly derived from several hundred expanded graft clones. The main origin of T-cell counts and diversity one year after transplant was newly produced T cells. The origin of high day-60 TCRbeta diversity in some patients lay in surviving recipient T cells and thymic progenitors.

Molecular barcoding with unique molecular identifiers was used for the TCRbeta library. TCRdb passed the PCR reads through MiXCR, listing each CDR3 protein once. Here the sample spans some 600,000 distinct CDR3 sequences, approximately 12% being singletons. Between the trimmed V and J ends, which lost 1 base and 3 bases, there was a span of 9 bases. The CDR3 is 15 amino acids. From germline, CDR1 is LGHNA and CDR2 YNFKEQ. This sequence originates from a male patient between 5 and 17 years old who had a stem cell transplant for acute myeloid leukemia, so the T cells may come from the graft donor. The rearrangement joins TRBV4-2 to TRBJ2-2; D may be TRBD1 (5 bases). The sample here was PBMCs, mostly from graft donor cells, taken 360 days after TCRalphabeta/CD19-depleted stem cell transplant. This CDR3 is CASSQVKGDTGELFF. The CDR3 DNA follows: TGTGCCAGCAGCCAAGTAAAAGGGGACACCGGGGAGCTGTTTTTT.